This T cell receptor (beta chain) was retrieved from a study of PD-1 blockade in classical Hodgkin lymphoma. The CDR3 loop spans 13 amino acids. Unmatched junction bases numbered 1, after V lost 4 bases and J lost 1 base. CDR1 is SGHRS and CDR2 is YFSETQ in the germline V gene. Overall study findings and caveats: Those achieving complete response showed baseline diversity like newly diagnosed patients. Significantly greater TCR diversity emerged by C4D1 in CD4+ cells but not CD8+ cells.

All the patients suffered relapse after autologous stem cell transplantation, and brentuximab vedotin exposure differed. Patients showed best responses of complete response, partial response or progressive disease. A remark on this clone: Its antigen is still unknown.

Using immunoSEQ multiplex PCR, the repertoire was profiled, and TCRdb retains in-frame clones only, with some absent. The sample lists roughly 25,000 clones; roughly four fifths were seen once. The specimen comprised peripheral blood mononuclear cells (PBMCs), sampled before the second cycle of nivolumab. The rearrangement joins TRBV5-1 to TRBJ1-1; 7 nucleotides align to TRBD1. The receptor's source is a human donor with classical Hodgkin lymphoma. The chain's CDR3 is CASSQGGNTEAFF. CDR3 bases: TGCGCCAGCAGCCAGGGGGGGAACACTGAAGCTTTCTTT. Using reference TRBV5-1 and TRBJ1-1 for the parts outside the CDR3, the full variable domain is KAGVTQTPRYLIKTRGQQVTLSCSPISGHRSVSWYQQTPGQGLQFLFEYFSETQRNKGNFPGRFSGRQFSNSRSEMNVSTLELGDSALYLCASSQGGNTEAFFGQGTRLTVV.